This TCR beta chain emerged from a study of beta chain features in type 1 diabetes. Staining for CD45RO/CCR7/CD25/CD127/CD95/CD27 allowed sorting of CD4+ naive, central memory, regulatory and stem cell-like memory cells. Reverse transcription of all isolated RNA meant that expressed TCRB transcripts were sequenced. Profiled with immunoSEQ multiplex PCR; TCRdb holds only in-frame clones, not every one. Seen here are hundreds of thousands of clones, about 29% observed once, and the top ten hold 0.05% to 0.07%. The CDR3 covers 15 residues. The germline CDR1 and CDR2 sequences are SGDLS and YYNGEE. The V gene lost 3 bases and the J gene lost 6 bases, with 19 bases spanning the gap.

Sequencing used naive CD4+ T cells from blood. The gene calls are TRBV9 and TRBJ2-7, with D perhaps TRBD1 (6 bases). The TCR was taken from a man between 18 and 35 years old in good health. CDR3 bases: TGTGCCAGCAGCGAGGGTTACAGGGAGCCCCTCGAGCAGTACTTC. Its protein product is CASSEGYREPLEQYF. Filled out from reference TRBV9 and TRBJ2-7, the complete variable domain reads DSGVTQTPKHLITATGQRVTLRCSPRSGDLSVYWYQQSLDQGLQFLIQYYNGEERAKGNILERFSAQQFPDLHSELNLSSLELGDSALYFCASSEGYREPLEQYFGPGTRLTVT.